This T cell receptor beta chain was found in a study of low-dose radiotherapy and immunotherapy resistance in tumors. Study information: Each patient was administered nivolumab intravenously at 240 mg, which was a flat dose, every two weeks, along with intravenous ipilimumab at 1 mg/kg every six weeks. Every two weeks, cyclophosphamide 200 mg/m2 was infused one day before radiation plus immunotherapy.

The sample's time point: after trial treatment. Sample treatment: LDRT plus nivolumab, ipilimumab, low-dose cyclophosphamide and aspirin (RACIN trial). This clonotype was recorded many times. TRAV and TRBV primers primed cDNA for both TCRalpha and TCRbeta. For amplifying TCRs, the PCR ran for approximately 18 cycles with Phusion, which was used together with a constant-region primer and the adapter on the V primers. Each CDR3 protein is one row after TCRdb ran MiXCR on the reads. Of under 70,000 distinct CDR3 sequences in the sample, 20% to 25% are singletons; the top ten hold 5.5% to 8.5%. Germline CDR1 LGHNA, CDR2 YNFKEQ. The CDR3 extends over 15 amino acids. Trimming shortened V by 2 bases and J by 5 bases, and 14 bases separated the two germline ends.

This material consisted of PBMCs, taken after low-dose radiotherapy plus immunotherapy. The source of this sequence is a male donor with prostate cancer. V usage is TRBV4-2 and J usage is TRBJ2-3; either TRBD1 or TRBD2 may supply D (5 bases each). CDR3 amino acids: CASSQRAGDVDTQYF. The CDR3 DNA sequence: TGTGCCAGCAGCCAAAGGGCCGGGGACGTAGATACGCAGTATTTT.